The 17 T cell receptor beta chains presented below share a single source sample, sequenced in a study of T cell clonotyping in hematopoietic cell transplantation. Sequencing used immunoSEQ multiplex PCR; TCRdb keeps in-frame clones, though not all of them. Counted here are just over 8,500 clones, approximately 85% occurring once; the ten biggest clones make up approximately 32%. The sequencing here drew on PBMCs, taken 180 days after allogeneic stem cell transplant. These receptors originate from a female patient between 30 and 40 years old who had an allogeneic stem cell transplant, so the T cells may come from the graft donor. Some clones in this sample may be carry-over from other donors' samples.

The gene calls are TRBV19 and TRBJ1-5, with 8 bases lining up with TRBD1. Trimming cost V 1 base and J 7 bases; bases outside gene matches: 6. The CDR3 totals 15 residues. The germline V gene has CDR1 LNHDA and CDR2 SQIVND (reference sequence). This CDR3 reads CASSIGTGNGQPQHF. CDR3 DNA sequence: TGTGCCAGTAGTATAGGGACAGGGAACGGCCAGCCCCAGCATTTT.

This rearrangement joins TRBV7-9 to TRBJ1-2; weak D call: TRBD1 (6 bases). Germline V gives CDR1 SEHNR, CDR2 FQNEAQ (reference sequence). Trimming took 4 bases from V and 5 from J, leaving 20 bases between them. This CDR3 is 16 amino acids long. The CDR3 here is CASSSRQDHLLYGYTF. For the CDR3, the DNA is TGTGCCAGCAGCTCTCGACAGGATCACTTACTGTATGGCTACACCTTC.

The V call is TRBV27, the J call TRBJ2-7; D perhaps matches TRBD2 (7 bases). V dropped 2 bases and J dropped 2 bases, with 16 bases sitting between them. CDR3 length: 16 residues. CDR1 MNHEY and CDR2 SMNVEV come from the germline V gene (reference sequence). The CDR3 is CASSLGWGRGAYEQYF. Written as DNA, the CDR3 is TGTGCCAGCAGTTTAGGTTGGGGGAGGGGGGCCTACGAGCAGTACTTC.

V and J are TRBV4-3 and TRBJ2-7, with D perhaps TRBD1 (5 bases). The ends were cut back, 4 bases at V and 7 bases at J, with 20 bases in the middle. The CDR3 extends over 15 amino acids. Germline CDR1 is LGHNA and CDR2 is YSLEER. The CDR3 bases are TGCGCCAGCAGCCGTACCCAAGGGGCATCCGAAGAGCAGTACTTC. Its translation: CASSRTQGASEEQYF.

Written as DNA, the CDR3 is TGTGCCTGGAACCGATGGACGGTGAATTCACCCCTCCACTTT. This sequence encodes CAWNRWTVNSPLHF. The chain links TRBV30 to TRBJ1-6; unclear D gene. Germline CDR1 reads GTSNPN; CDR2 reads SVGIG (reference sequence). Trimming shortened V by 4 bases and J by 7 bases, and 14 bases separated the two germline ends. CDR3 length: 14 residues. The full variable domain, its missing parts supplied by reference TRBV30 and TRBJ1-6, is SQTIHQWPATLVQPVGSPLSLECTVEGTSNPNLYWYRQAAGRGLQLLFYSVGIGQISSEVPQNLSASRPQDRQFILSSKKLLLSDSGFYLCAWNRWTVNSPLHFGNGTRLTVT.

There are a few counts of this clone. The gene calls are TRBV6-4 and TRBJ2-7, with 7 nucleotides matching TRBD1. J lost 5 bases, V lost 3 bases, and 7 bases had no gene match. CDR1 and CDR2 (germline): MRHNA, SNTAGT. CDR3 length: 14 amino acids. The CDR3 reads CASSEQGGADEQYF. Here the CDR3 DNA reads TGTGCCAGCAGTGAGCAAGGGGGCGCGGACGAGCAGTACTTC.

The chain couples TRBV5-1 to TRBJ1-5; 10 bases match TRBD1. CDR1 SGHRS and CDR2 YFSETQ come from the germline V gene. There are 13 residues in the CDR3. J was trimmed by 7 bases and V by 4 bases; bases with no gene match: 2. DNA of the CDR3: TGCGCCAGCAGCGGACAGGGGGGCCAGCCCCAGCATTTT. Residues: CASSGQGGQPQHF.

This clone was seen a handful of times. V gene TRBV7-2 combines with J gene TRBJ1-1, with D unresolved. Trimming removed 8 bases at V and 0 bases at J, with 13 bases between. The CDR3 loop spans 14 amino acids. Germline CDR1 SGHTA, CDR2 FQGNSA. DNA for the CDR3: TGTGCCAGCCGAGACCGGACGGTGAACACTGAAGCTTTCTTT. This encodes CASRDRTVNTEAFF.

Here the CDR3 DNA reads TGCGCCAGCAGGACTGGGACAACGGGCACCGGGGAGCTGTTTTTT. It specifies CASRTGTTGTGELFF. The V and J genes are TRBV5-1 and TRBJ2-2; D might be TRBD1 (6 bases). Germline CDR1 and CDR2: SGHRS and YFSETQ. The CDR3 length is 15 residues. V lost 5 bases and J lost 4, with 15 bases in between.

This clone was counted a single time. The CDR3 here is CAWSVWMASNQPQHF. The CDR3, as DNA: TGTGCCTGGAGTGTATGGATGGCTAGCAATCAGCCCCAGCATTTT. V is TRBV30 and J is TRBJ1-5; D not resolved. V shed 0 bases and J shed 0 bases, with 9 bases lying between them. This CDR3 is built from 15 residues. Germline CDR1 reads GTSNPN; CDR2 reads SVGIG (reference sequence).

This chain connects TRBV7-2 to TRBJ2-7; 10 bases map to TRBD2. J was trimmed by 2 bases and V by 7 bases; bases with no gene match: 8. The CDR3 contains 15 residues. Germline V gives CDR1 SGHTA, CDR2 FQGNSA. The CDR3 here is CASTSQAGGPYEQYF. In nucleotides, the CDR3 is TGTGCCAGCACCTCTCAAGCGGGGGGGCCCTACGAGCAGTACTTC.

V is TRBV4-3 and J is TRBJ2-3, with 10 nucleotides matching TRBD1. CDR1 and CDR2 from the germline V gene are LGHNA and YSLEER. CDR3 length: 20 amino acids. V lost 0 bases and J lost 0; bases outside the gene matches: 12. The CDR3 protein is CASSQETGGTDRGSTDTQYF. The DNA of the CDR3 is TGCGCCAGCAGCCAAGAAACGGGTGGGACGGACAGGGGGAGCACAGATACGCAGTATTTT.

The chain employs TRBV7-2 and TRBJ2-7; a possible D gene is TRBD1 (6 bases). The length of the CDR3 is 15 residues. The V gene's germline CDR1 is SGHTA and CDR2 FQGNSA. Trimming left V 4 bases short and J 4 bases short, with 17 bases between. The CDR3 is CASSSPQTGYYEQYF. The CDR3, as DNA: TGTGCCAGCAGCTCACCCCAGACAGGTTATTACGAGCAGTACTTC.

To note about this clone: The same CDR3 arises from other DNA sequences in this sample as well. The rearrangement uses TRBV5-1 and TRBJ2-2; 10 nucleotides align to TRBD2. The CDR3 loop spans 15 amino acids. Germline lookup yields CDR1 SGHRS and CDR2 YFSETQ. The J segment lost 1 base and the V segment lost 7 bases, leaving 4 bases of the junction unmatched. CDR3 coding DNA: TGCGCCAGCCGGTTAGCGGGGGGGAACACCGGGGAGCTGTTTTTT. Protein: CASRLAGGNTGELFF. Based on the CDR3 plus reference TRBV5-1 and TRBJ2-2, the full variable domain is KAGVTQTPRYLIKTRGQQVTLSCSPISGHRSVSWYQQTPGQGLQFLFEYFSETQRNKGNFPGRFSGRQFSNSRSEMNVSTLELGDSALYLCASRLAGGNTGELFFGEGSRLTVL.

In its sample, this clone was seen a few times. J is TRBJ1-1 and V is TRBV16; 8 bases match TRBD1. This CDR3 comprises 15 residues. V trimming: 3 bases; J trimming: 6 bases; junction bases outside the gene matches: 9. CDR1 is KGHSY and CDR2 is FQNENV in the germline V gene. The CDR3 DNA follows: TGTGCCAGCAGCCATCACATCCAGGGGGCAGCTGAAGCTTTCTTT. This gives the protein CASSHHIQGAAEAFF.

The chain combines TRBV5-1 with TRBJ2-3; 9 bases agree with TRBD2. Germline V gene sequence: CDR1 SGHRS, CDR2 YFSETQ. This CDR3 has 16 amino acids. Trimming took 2 bases from V and 4 from J; bases not matched to a gene: 8. CDR3 in DNA: TGCGCCAGCAGCTTATATAGCGGGGGCCGGTCAGATACGCAGTATTTT. Amino acid sequence: CASSLYSGGRSDTQYF.

The chain is built from TRBV7-2 and TRBJ1-2; D is ambiguous. The CDR3 loop spans 12 amino acids. Trimming pared 7 bases from V and 7 bases from J, leaving 13 bases between. Germline values: CDR1 SGHTA, CDR2 FQGNSA. CDR3 residues: CASKRSTGGYTF. CDR3 DNA sequence: TGTGCCAGCAAGCGGTCAACCGGTGGCTACACCTTC. Combining the CDR3 with reference TRBV7-2 and TRBJ1-2 gives the whole variable domain GAGVSQSPSNKVTEKGKDVELRCDPISGHTALYWYRQSLGQGLEFLIYFQGNSAPDKSGLPSDRFSAERTGGSVSTLTIQRTQQEDSAVYLCASKRSTGGYTFGSGTRLTVV.